This T cell receptor (beta chain) derives from a study of response to subunit inactivated influenza vaccine. MiXCR, run by TCRdb on the RT-PCR reads, gives a single entry per CDR3 protein. Of more than 600,000 distinct CDR3 sequences listed, 18% are singletons. In its sample, this clonotype was seen once. Its cognate antigen is unknown. Trimming shortened V by 1 base and J by 14 bases, and 12 bases separated the two germline ends. CDR3 length: 13 residues. Germline lookup yields CDR1 SGHTA and CDR2 FQGNSA. General observations from the study: The authors suggested that few new T cells are recruited per seasonal influenza vaccination.

V gene TRBV7-2 combines with J gene TRBJ1-6, with D maybe TRBD1 (6 bases). The sample here was PBMCs from blood, taken roughly 5 days after vaccination. This clonotype originated in a man over 45 who received an inactivated influenza vaccine. The DNA of the CDR3 is TGTGCCAGCAGCTTAGGGACAGAGTATGCCCTCCACTTT. Translation: CASSLGTEYALHF. Full variable domain (rest looked up from reference TRBV7-2 and TRBJ1-6): GAGVSQSPSNKVTEKGKDVELRCDPISGHTALYWYRQSLGQGLEFLIYFQGNSAPDKSGLPSDRFSAERTGGSVSTLTIQRTQQEDSAVYLCASSLGTEYALHFGNGTRLTVT.